These 30 T cell receptor beta chains were all obtained from the same sample, sequenced in a study of OX40 agonist ivuxolimab in advanced cancers. Repertoires were generated with immunoSEQ multiplex PCR, while TCRdb's copy carries only in-frame clones and drops some. The table lists fewer than 70,000 clones, 87% of them singletons. The sequencing here drew on CD4+ or CD8+ T cells sorted from blood, taken in a trial of the OX40 agonist ivuxolimab. These receptors originate from an adult with an advanced solid tumor such as melanoma, head and neck, liver or kidney cancer.

The chain joins TRBV5-8 to TRBJ1-2; the D gene is possibly TRBD1 (6 bases). The germline V and J ends were trimmed by 4 bases and 2 bases, with 15 bases remaining between them. This CDR3 region has 15 residues. Germline CDR1 reads SGHTS; CDR2 reads YDEGEE. The CDR3 DNA follows: TGTGCCAGCAGCCCTCCCGGGACACTGAACTATGGCTACACCTTC. The encoded protein is CASSPPGTLNYGYTF.

This clone was picked up one time. The V and J genes are TRBV7-9 and TRBJ2-1, with 7 positions matching TRBD1. The CDR3 covers 16 residues. The germline V gene encodes CDR1 SEHNR and CDR2 FQNEAQ (reference sequence). After removal of 0 bases from V and 5 bases from J, the junction contained 7 bases not matched to a gene. The CDR3: CASSLALGTAHNEQFF. CDR3 sequence (DNA): TGTGCCAGCAGCTTAGCGCTAGGGACAGCCCACAATGAGCAGTTCTTC.

This clone was seen only once. The genes are TRBV5-1 and TRBJ1-6; 7 bases map to TRBD1. V lost 2 bases, J lost 5 bases, and 4 bases stayed unmatched. The CDR3 runs 15 residues. Germline CDR1 reads SGHRS; CDR2 reads YFSETQ. The CDR3 region has the DNA TGCGCCAGCAGCTTAGGGACAGCGGATAATTCACCCCTCCACTTT. This codes for CASSLGTADNSPLHF.

DNA for the CDR3: TGTGCCAGCTCACTCAGGGACACCGGGGAGCTGTTTTTT. Translation gives CASSLRDTGELFF. The chain employs TRBV18 and TRBJ2-2; D is perhaps TRBD1 (5 bases). Per germline, CDR1 KGHSH and CDR2 LQKENI. The V end lost 4 bases, the J end lost 3 bases, and 6 bases lay between the germline ends. This CDR3 has 13 residues.

V is TRBV2 and J is TRBJ2-1; 8 bases fit TRBD2. V lost 3 bases, J lost 10 bases, and 14 bases stayed unmatched. Germline lookup yields CDR1 SNHLY and CDR2 FYNNEI. The CDR3 is 16 amino acids. The DNA of the CDR3 is TGTGCCAGCAGTGACGGGGCAGGGACTAGGACGAACGAGCAGTTCTTC. It yields the protein CASSDGAGTRTNEQFF.

The V gene is TRBV4-3, the J gene TRBJ1-6; the D is unclear. CDR1 is LGHNA, CDR2 YSLEER, per germline. This CDR3 comprises 15 residues. Between the trimmed V and J ends, which lost 0 bases and 10 bases, there was a span of 13 bases. The CDR3 sequence: CASSQDIRDGSPLHF. In nucleotides, the CDR3 is TGCGCCAGCAGCCAAGATATCCGGGATGGGTCACCCCTCCACTTT.

The DNA of the CDR3 is TGTGCCAGCAGCTTCATTTCTCCCACAGATACGCAGTATTTT. Protein product: CASSFISPTDTQYF. The chain carries TRBV7-3 and TRBJ2-3; D unresolved. The CDR3 runs to 14 residues. Deletions cut 3 bases from V and 2 bases from J, with 9 bases between. In germline, CDR1 is SGHTA, CDR2 FQGTGA.

The rearrangement joins TRBV14 to TRBJ1-1; D uncertain. Germline V gene data show CDR1 as SGHDN and CDR2 as FVKESK. CDR3 length: 15 amino acids. Trimming pared 4 bases from V and 1 base from J, leaving 13 bases between. The CDR3 here is CASSLAAEWNTEAFF. The CDR3 DNA follows: TGTGCCAGCAGCCTCGCCGCGGAGTGGAACACTGAAGCTTTCTTT.

The chain joins TRBV9 to TRBJ2-3; 7 bases fit TRBD1. CDR1 is SGDLS and CDR2 is YYNGEE in the germline V gene. This CDR3 has 14 residues. V shed 1 base and J 4 bases; nucleotides not matched to a gene: 3. CDR3 DNA sequence: TGTGCCAGCAGCGTAACAGGGGCCGCAGATACGCAGTATTTT. This codes for CASSVTGAADTQYF.

In nucleotides, the CDR3 is TGTGCCAGCAGTGCGGGCTCGGAAGAGACCCAGTACTTC. Encoded protein: CASSAGSEETQYF. The chain is built from TRBV6-1 and TRBJ2-5; D is ambiguous. This CDR3 has 13 residues. Germline lookup yields CDR1 MNHNS and CDR2 SASEGT. V was shortened by 4 bases and J by 3 bases, with 9 bases between the two germline ends.

The sample holds one count of this clone. In DNA form, the CDR3 reads TGTGCCGGGCGCTCGGCTCAGGGAGGATACACTGAAGCTTTCTTT. Protein sequence: CAGRSAQGGYTEAFF. V and J are TRBV28 and TRBJ1-1, with D perhaps matching TRBD1 (5 bases). CDR1 and CDR2 (germline): MDHEN, SYDVKM. The V and J ends lost 11 bases and 3 bases respectively, with 22 bases between them. The CDR3 covers 15 residues.

The chain carries TRBV9 and TRBJ1-6; 7 bases match TRBD1. Per the germline V gene, CDR1 is SGDLS and CDR2 is YYNGEE. V lost 4 bases and J lost 5; bases outside the gene matches: 6. The CDR3 spans 15 residues. CDR3 nucleotide sequence: TGTGCCAGCAGCCCAGGGACAGCTGATAATTCACCCCTCCACTTT. Its protein is CASSPGTADNSPLHF.

The chain uses TRBV4-1 and TRBJ2-7; 7 bases map to TRBD1. After removal of 3 bases from V and 7 bases from J, the junction contained 15 bases not matched to a gene. Germline CDR1 and CDR2: MGHRA and YSYEKL. The CDR3 spans 16 residues. The CDR3 sequence is CASSHPPGQIPWEQYF. The CDR3 DNA reads as TGCGCCAGCAGCCACCCTCCGGGACAGATCCCTTGGGAGCAGTACTTC.

The V call is TRBV4-1, the J call TRBJ1-3, with 8 bases matching TRBD1. The CDR3 has 16 amino acids. The ends lost 4 bases at V and 2 bases at J; junction bases unmatched: 7. Germline CDR1 is MGHRA and CDR2 is YSYEKL. The CDR3 coding sequence is TGCGCCAGCAGCCGATCTCCGACAGGGGCTGGAAACACCATATATTTT. As protein: CASSRSPTGAGNTIYF.

This clone was picked up one time. V gene TRBV10-3 combines with J gene TRBJ2-3, with TRBD1 matching over 10 bases. The length of the CDR3 is 16 residues. Trimming at V came to 3 bases and at J to 3 bases, leaving 6 bases not matched to a gene. The germline V gene encodes CDR1 ENHRY and CDR2 SYGVKD. The CDR3 DNA is TGTGCCATCAGTGATCGGGACAGGGGCCTGACAGATACGCAGTATTTT. This encodes CAISDRDRGLTDTQYF.

V gene TRBV6-5 combines with J gene TRBJ1-1; D is unclear. The length of the CDR3 is 14 residues. From germline, CDR1 is MNHEY and CDR2 SVGAGI. V dropped 4 bases and J dropped 5 bases, with 14 bases sitting between them. The CDR3 here is CASSSTPRGTEAFF. CDR3 coding DNA: TGTGCCAGCAGTTCAACGCCCCGTGGGACTGAAGCTTTCTTT.

This chain links TRBV6-5 with TRBJ1-2, with 7 bases that match TRBD1. The germline gives CDR1 MNHEY, CDR2 SVGAGI. The CDR3 is 15 residues long. J gave up 2 bases and V 2 bases, and 5 bases lay outside the gene matches. DNA for the CDR3: TGTGCCAGCAGTTACGGGACAGTGCAAAACTATGGCTACACCTTC. Translated: CASSYGTVQNYGYTF.

The V and J genes are TRBV4-1 and TRBJ2-1; D possibly corresponds to TRBD2 (5 bases). V was clipped by 0 bases and J by 6 bases, with 15 bases between them. From germline, CDR1 is MGHRA and CDR2 YSYEKL. This CDR3 is 16 amino acids long. CDR3 DNA sequence: TGCGCCAGCAGCCAAGATCGGGGTCAACCGCGCAATGAGCAGTTCTTC. Amino acids: CASSQDRGQPRNEQFF.

CDR3 loop: CASSLGVYTNEQFF. The CDR3 nucleotides read TGTGCCAGCAGTTTAGGGGTGTACACAAATGAGCAGTTCTTC. The chain links TRBV28 to TRBJ2-1; no reliable D call. V shed 2 bases and J shed 7 bases, with 12 bases lying between them. Germline CDR1 is MDHEN and CDR2 is SYDVKM. This CDR3 has 14 amino acids.

This sequence joins TRBV11-3 and TRBJ2-7; TRBD1 matches 8 bases. The junction had 4 bases not matched to a gene; V was cut back by 2 bases and J by 7 bases. The CDR3 is made up of 13 amino acids. Germline CDR1 SGHNT, CDR2 YENEEA. In DNA form, the CDR3 reads TGTGCCAGCAGCTTAACAGGGGGAAGGGAGCAGTACTTC. It specifies CASSLTGGREQYF. Looking up the rest from reference TRBV11-3 and TRBJ2-7 gives the full variable domain: EAGVVQSPRYKIIEKKQPVAFWCNPISGHNTLYWYLQNLGQGPELLIRYENEEAVDDSQLPKDRFSAERLKGVDSTLKIQPAELGDSAVYLCASSLTGGREQYFGPGTRLTVT.

This clone was seen more than once but under ten times. The CDR3 bases are TGTGCCAGCAGGACACCTAACACCGGGGAGCTGTTTTTT. Protein: CASRTPNTGELFF. The chain combines TRBV28 with TRBJ2-2, with D hard to call. The germline V gene has CDR1 MDHEN and CDR2 SYDVKM. Trimming took 6 bases from V and 2 from J, leaving 7 bases between them. The CDR3 has 13 amino acids.

This clone has a handful of counts. The chain recombines TRBV19 with TRBJ1-5; D is possibly TRBD1 (5 bases). Germline CDR1 is LNHDA and CDR2 is SQIVND (reference sequence). The CDR3 is 16 residues long. Trimming stripped 5 bases from V and 1 base from J, with 15 bases between. CDR3: CASSPLGGVSNQPQHF. In DNA, the CDR3 is TGTGCCAGTAGTCCGCTGGGGGGTGTAAGCAATCAGCCCCAGCATTTT.

This sequence joins TRBV6-5 and TRBJ1-2; 10 nucleotides line up with TRBD1. From germline, CDR1 is MNHEY and CDR2 SVGAGI. Germline trimming cut 2 bases from V and 4 bases from J; bases unmatched to any gene: 7. This CDR3 spans 16 amino acids. CDR3: CASSYIRTGGGYGYTF. The CDR3 coding sequence is TGTGCCAGCAGTTACATCCGGACAGGGGGGGGCTATGGCTACACCTTC.

This clone was seen a handful of times. This chain connects TRBV19 to TRBJ1-3; 7 positions agree with TRBD1. The CDR3 has 13 residues. Trimming at V came to 9 bases and at J to 2 bases, leaving 4 bases not matched to a gene. Germline CDR1 is LNHDA and CDR2 is SQIVND (reference sequence). The CDR3 DNA sequence: TGTGCCAGCAACACAGGGGCTGGAAACACCATATATTTT. Translating gives CASNTGAGNTIYF.

This clone turned up a few times. This sequence joins TRBV7-9 and TRBJ1-5, with TRBD1 matching 8 bases. V lost 5 bases and J lost 5; bases outside the gene matches: 11. The V gene's germline CDR1 is SEHNR and CDR2 FQNEAQ (reference sequence). The CDR3 is made up of 16 amino acids. In DNA, the CDR3 is TGTGCCAGCAGCCCAGGGACAGGTGGGATACATCAGCCCCAGCATTTT. Amino acid sequence: CASSPGTGGIHQPQHF.

This chain joins TRBV18 and TRBJ2-1, with 9 nucleotides matching TRBD1. V dropped 3 bases and J dropped 4; count of bases not matched to a gene: 4. The germline V gene encodes CDR1 KGHSH and CDR2 LQKENI. This CDR3 spans 15 amino acids. The CDR3 DNA sequence: TGTGCCAGCTCACCTTTGGGACAGGGTTACAATGAGCAGTTCTTC. Encoded protein: CASSPLGQGYNEQFF.

V and J are TRBV23-1 and TRBJ1-6; 10 bases map to TRBD1. TRBV23-1 is recorded as an ORF, its role being uncertain. This CDR3 spans 14 amino acids. V shed 4 bases, J shed 10 bases, and the junction held 4 bases outside the gene matches. DNA of the CDR3: TGCGCCAGCAGTCTTGGGACAGGGGTCTCACCCCTCCACTTT. Protein sequence: CASSLGTGVSPLHF.

The chain has TRBV5-1 and TRBJ1-5; weak D call: TRBD1 (6 bases). Per the germline V gene, CDR1 is SGHRS and CDR2 is YFSETQ. The V gene lost 0 bases and the J gene lost 3 bases, with 10 bases spanning the gap. This CDR3 has 15 residues. DNA of the CDR3: TGCGCCAGCAGCTTGGGTGGACAGAACAATCAGCCCCAGCATTTT. Residues: CASSLGGQNNQPQHF. The full variable domain, with the rest looked up from reference TRBV5-1 and TRBJ1-5, is KAGVTQTPRYLIKTRGQQVTLSCSPISGHRSVSWYQQTPGQGLQFLFEYFSETQRNKGNFPGRFSGRQFSNSRSEMNVSTLELGDSALYLCASSLGGQNNQPQHFGDGTRLSIL.

This chain joins TRBV30 and TRBJ1-6, with TRBD1 matching 7 bases. CDR3 length equals 14 residues. J gave up 8 bases and V 3 bases, and 7 bases lay outside the gene matches. From germline, CDR1 is GTSNPN and CDR2 SVGIG (reference sequence). CDR3 residues: CAWRAYRGYSPLHF. CDR3 in DNA: TGTGCCTGGAGGGCATACAGGGGATATTCACCCCTCCACTTT.

The chain joins TRBV7-9 to TRBJ1-1; a possible D gene is TRBD1 (5 bases). The V end was cut by 1 base, the J end by 1 base, with 10 bases between. This CDR3 comprises 15 residues. Germline CDR1 reads SEHNR; CDR2 reads FQNEAQ (reference sequence). The CDR3 here is CASSLVQGGNTEAFF. DNA of the CDR3: TGTGCCAGCAGCTTAGTTCAGGGCGGGAACACTGAAGCTTTCTTT.